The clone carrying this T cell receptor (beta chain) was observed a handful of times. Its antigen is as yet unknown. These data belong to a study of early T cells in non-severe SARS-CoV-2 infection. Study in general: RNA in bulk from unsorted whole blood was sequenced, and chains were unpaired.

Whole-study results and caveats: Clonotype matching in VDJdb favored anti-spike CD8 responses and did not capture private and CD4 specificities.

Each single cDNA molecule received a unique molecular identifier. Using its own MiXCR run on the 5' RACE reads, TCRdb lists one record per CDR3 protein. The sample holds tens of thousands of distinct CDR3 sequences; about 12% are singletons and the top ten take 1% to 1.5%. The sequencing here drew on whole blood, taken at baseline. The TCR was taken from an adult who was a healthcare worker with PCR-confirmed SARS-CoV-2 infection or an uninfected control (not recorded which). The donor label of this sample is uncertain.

The CDR3 coding sequence is TGCAGTGCTAGAGAGGAGGGGAGTAATGAAAAACTGTTTTTT. Translated: CSAREEGSNEKLFF. This chain connects TRBV20-1 to TRBJ1-4, with D tentatively TRBD1 (5 bases). V lost 0 bases and J lost 4, with 9 bases in between. There are 14 residues in the CDR3. Per germline, CDR1 DFQATT and CDR2 SNEGSKA (reference sequence).